The T cell receptor beta chain under discussion was sequenced for a study of T cell changes during pregnancy in multiple sclerosis. TCRdb keeps only in-frame clones here, not all; method: immunoSEQ multiplex PCR. The sample has tens of thousands of clones, approximately 92% seen once. From germline, CDR1 is LNHDA and CDR2 SQIVND (reference sequence). The CDR3 is 13 amino acids. Trimming cost V 5 bases and J 5 bases, with 10 bases left between them. The chain joins TRBV19 to TRBJ1-5; the D is unclear. The clonotype originates from a female donor with multiple sclerosis, enrolled in a pregnancy study. The sequencing here drew on peripheral blood, taken after pregnancy. The CDR3 coding sequence is TGTGCCAGTAGTGTTCAGATTGATCAGCCCCAGCATTTT. As protein: CASSVQIDQPQHF.